These 28 T cell receptor beta chains were sequenced from one sample in a study of shared clonotypes between healthy human individuals. Repertoires were generated with immunoSEQ multiplex PCR, while TCRdb's copy carries only in-frame clones and drops some. This sample carries about 510,000 clones, more than 65% of them seen once, and the ten largest clones take 10% to 15%. The sample comprised PBMCs. The origin of the receptors is a woman in her thirties or forties in good health. Some clones in this sample may be carry-over from other donors' samples.

The chain couples TRBV9 to TRBJ2-3; D remains ambiguous. Between the trimmed V and J ends, which lost 0 bases and 6 bases, there was a span of 14 bases. Germline assignment: CDR1 SGDLS and CDR2 YYNGEE. The CDR3 consists of 15 residues. This CDR3 reads CASSVGGDSLDTQYF. CDR3 in DNA: TGTGCCAGCAGCGTAGGAGGAGATTCTCTCGATACGCAGTATTTT.

V gene TRBV30 combines with J gene TRBJ1-2, with 7 positions matching TRBD1. CDR3 length equals 13 residues. Looked up from germline, CDR1 is GTSNPN and CDR2 is SVGIG (reference sequence). Unmatched junction bases numbered 2, after V lost 1 base and J lost 3 bases. The CDR3, as DNA: TGTGCCTGGAGTGGACAGGGAGACTATGGCTACACCTTC. Its translation is CAWSGQGDYGYTF.

J is TRBJ2-5 and V is TRBV11-2, with D tentatively TRBD1 (5 bases). The CDR3 length is 13 residues. Trimming left V 2 bases short and J 5 bases short, with 9 bases between. Germline assignment: CDR1 SGHAT and CDR2 FQNNGV. CDR3 DNA: TGTGCCAGCAGCTTACAAAGACAGGAGACCCAGTACTTC. It yields the protein CASSLQRQETQYF.

This clone was recorded once. This rearrangement joins TRBV5-1 to TRBJ2-5; tentatively, D is TRBD1 or TRBD2 (5 bases each). V lost 4 bases and J lost 5, with 18 bases in between. CDR1 SGHRS and CDR2 YFSETQ come from the germline V gene. CDR3 length: 15 amino acids. This CDR3 is CASSPAGADLETQYF. The CDR3, as DNA: TGCGCCAGCAGCCCAGCCGGGGCCGATCTGGAGACCCAGTACTTC.

The chain has TRBV25-1 and TRBJ1-1; D is possibly TRBD1 (6 bases). CDR1 and CDR2 from the germline V gene are MGHDK and SYGVNS. There are 15 residues in the CDR3. V was cut by 8 bases and J by 2 bases, with 18 bases left in between. The CDR3 coding sequence is TGTGCCAGCCAGAAACTAGGGGGAATAAACACTGAAGCTTTCTTT. It is translated as CASQKLGGINTEAFF.

The chain is built from TRBV6-5 and TRBJ2-5; 7 bases agree with TRBD1. The better agreement between TRBJ2-7 and the DNA end casts doubt on the J call. CDR3 length: 14 residues. Germline V gives CDR1 MNHEY, CDR2 SVGAGI. CDR3 sequence reads: CASSYSGTVYEQYF. In DNA form, the CDR3 reads TGTGCCAGCAGTTACTCCGGGACAGTCTACGAGCAGTACTTC.

This sequence joins TRBV19 and TRBJ1-5; D ambiguous. Trimming left V 2 bases short and J 3 bases short, with 11 bases between. The CDR3 is 15 residues long. CDR1 is LNHDA, CDR2 SQIVND, per germline (reference sequence). As DNA, the CDR3 is TGTGCCAGTAGTATAAACGCCGTGGACAATCAGCCCCAGCATTTT. This encodes CASSINAVDNQPQHF.

The genes are TRBV6-5 and TRBJ2-1, with TRBD2 matching 9 bases. Trimming removed 7 bases from V and 5 bases from J; junction bases left unmatched: 3. The CDR3 is 13 residues long. Germline lookup yields CDR1 MNHEY and CDR2 SVGAGI. The CDR3 sequence: CASTRGRDNEQFF. The CDR3 bases are TGTGCCAGCACTCGCGGGAGGGACAATGAGCAGTTCTTC.

The chain combines TRBV27 with TRBJ2-2; possible D gene TRBD1, 6 bases. CDR3 length: 13 residues. Trimming left V 2 bases short and J 7 bases short, with 8 bases between. Germline V gene lookup returns CDR1 MNHEY and CDR2 SMNVEV (reference sequence). CDR3 sequence (DNA): TGTGCCAGCAGTTTAGGGGGCCTCGGGGAGCTGTTTTTT. Its protein is CASSLGGLGELFF.

The V gene is TRBV7-2, the J gene TRBJ2-2; 11 nucleotides align to TRBD2. CDR3 length: 15 residues. V gave up 6 bases and J gave up 3 bases; unmatched junction bases: 3. CDR1 is SGHTA and CDR2 is FQGNSA in the germline V gene. For the CDR3, the DNA is TGTGCCAGCAGATCGACTAGCGGGGACACCGGGGAGCTGTTTTTT. Translated: CASRSTSGDTGELFF.

This clone was seen at least ten times. This chain uses TRBV2 with TRBJ2-1; 7 bases agree with TRBD2. Germline CDR1 reads SNHLY; CDR2 reads FYNNEI. The CDR3 totals 15 residues. Unmatched junction bases numbered 6, after V lost 7 bases and J lost 0 bases. The CDR3 DNA is TGTGCCAGCAAATCCGGGACTAACTCCTACAATGAGCAGTTCTTC. Residues: CASKSGTNSYNEQFF.

The chain couples TRBV11-3 to TRBJ2-1, with TRBD2 matching over 10 bases. With 4 bases clipped from V and 0 bases from J, the junction kept 3 bases outside the gene matches. The CDR3 loop spans 16 amino acids. The germline CDR1 and CDR2 sequences are SGHNT and YENEEA. This CDR3 is CASSWTSGSSYNEQFF. CDR3 nucleotides: TGTGCCAGCAGCTGGACTAGCGGTAGCTCCTACAATGAGCAGTTCTTC.

The sample holds a few counts of this clone. The rearrangement joins TRBV9 to TRBJ1-2; D gene unclear. The CDR3 loop spans 14 amino acids. Germline V gives CDR1 SGDLS, CDR2 YYNGEE. Trimming left V 3 bases short and J 8 bases short, with 17 bases between. CDR3 DNA sequence: TGTGCCAGCAGCGCCCGAGTCCTAGGTAGAGGCTACACCTTC. This gives the protein CASSARVLGRGYTF. The full variable domain, completed using reference TRBV9 and TRBJ1-2, is DSGVTQTPKHLITATGQRVTLRCSPRSGDLSVYWYQQSLDQGLQFLIQYYNGEERAKGNILERFSAQQFPDLHSELNLSSLELGDSALYFCASSARVLGRGYTFGSGTRLTVV.

The rearrangement joins TRBV6-1 to TRBJ1-2; D gene uncertain. The CDR3 runs 14 residues. Per the germline V gene, CDR1 is MNHNS and CDR2 is SASEGT. Trimming pared 2 bases from V and 0 bases from J, leaving 7 bases between. CDR3 region: CASSEPVPNYGYTF. Here the CDR3 DNA reads TGTGCCAGCAGTGAACCAGTACCTAACTATGGCTACACCTTC.

As concerns this clone: Other DNA sequences in this sample translate to the same CDR3. The genes are TRBV10-2 and TRBJ2-7; D is possibly TRBD1 (6 bases). The CDR3 sequence is 12 residues long. The V and J ends lost 4 bases and 3 bases respectively, with 7 bases between them. Germline V lookup: CDR1 WSHSY, CDR2 SAAADI. CDR3 coding DNA: TGCGCCAGCAGTGGAGGGGGCTACGAGCAGTACTTC. Protein sequence: CASSGGGYEQYF.

This clone was detected a few times. The CDR3, as DNA: TGTGCCAGCAGTGTCGGGACAGCCCCTAGAGGCTATGGCTACACCTTC. Translated: CASSVGTAPRGYGYTF. The chain carries TRBV6-1 and TRBJ1-2, with 7 bases aligning to TRBD1. Unmatched junction bases numbered 12, after V lost 4 bases and J lost 4 bases. CDR1 is MNHNS and CDR2 is SASEGT in the germline V gene. This CDR3 has 16 residues.

This chain connects TRBV5-4 to TRBJ2-4; 8 bases are shared with TRBD1. Germline trimming cut 3 bases from V and 5 bases from J; bases unmatched to any gene: 4. The CDR3 contains 14 residues. Germline CDR1 is SGHNT and CDR2 is YYREEE (reference sequence). In nucleotides, the CDR3 is TGTGCCAGCAGCTCCCAGGGGGCACAAAACATTCAGTACTTC. It is translated as CASSSQGAQNIQYF.

Only one count was recorded for this clone. J is TRBJ2-1 and V is TRBV7-2; 8 nucleotides line up with TRBD2. Germline V CDR1 and CDR2: SGHTA, FQGNSA. V was clipped by 3 bases and J by 4 bases; unmatched bases: 5. The CDR3 has 15 residues. The CDR3 loop is CASSLGAGAYNEQFF. CDR3 coding DNA: TGTGCCAGCAGCTTGGGAGCGGGAGCGTACAATGAGCAGTTCTTC.

The rearrangement joins TRBV6-4 to TRBJ2-5; TRBD2 agrees at 12 bases. V lost 5 bases to trimming and J lost 5 bases; unmatched junction nucleotides: 6. The CDR3 is 15 amino acids. CDR1 is MRHNA, CDR2 SNTAGT, per germline. The CDR3: CASSRLAGEMETQYF. The CDR3, as DNA: TGTGCCAGCAGTCGACTAGCGGGAGAGATGGAGACCCAGTACTTC.

The sample holds one count of this clone. V is TRBV7-2 and J is TRBJ2-1; 8 nucleotides line up with TRBD1. The length of the CDR3 is 15 residues. Losses at the gene ends were 7 bases for V and 0 bases for J; bases not matched to a gene: 5. CDR1 and CDR2 (germline): SGHTA, FQGNSA. The CDR3 here is CASTRGLSSYNEQFF. The CDR3 nucleotides are TGTGCCAGCACCAGGGGGCTTAGCTCCTACAATGAGCAGTTCTTC.

In this sample, this clone turned up once. The chain combines TRBV6-6 with TRBJ2-7; D gene ambiguous. The CDR3 spans 14 residues. The V end was cut by 0 bases, the J end by 1 base, with 7 bases between. Germline CDR1 and CDR2: MNHNY and SVGAGI (reference sequence). CDR3 DNA sequence: TGTGCCAGCAGTTACTCGTACCAATCCTACGAGCAGTACTTC. This sequence encodes CASSYSYQSYEQYF.

Comments on this clone: This sequence is one base from a far larger clone and is likely a read error. The sample has other DNA sequences that encode this CDR3 too. The CDR3 reads CATSRDEDEQFF. CDR3 DNA sequence: TGTGCCACCAGCAGAGATGAAGATGAGCAGTTCTTC. V usage is TRBV15 and J usage is TRBJ2-1; unclear D gene. CDR1 LNHNV and CDR2 YYDKDF come from the germline V gene (reference sequence). This CDR3 region has 12 residues. V shed 0 bases and J shed 8 bases, with 5 bases lying between them. Full variable domain (rest looked up from reference TRBV15 and TRBJ2-1): DAMVIQNPRYQVTQFGKPVTLSCSQTLNHNVMYWYQQKSSQAPKLLFHYYDKDFNNEADTPDNFQSRRPNTSFCFLDIRSPGLGDTAMYLCATSRDEDEQFFGPGTRLTVL.

This clone was detected only once. The chain carries TRBV2 and TRBJ2-2; either TRBD1 or TRBD2 may supply D (6 bases each). The V end was cut by 2 bases, the J end by 6 bases, with 13 bases between. The CDR3 consists of 15 residues. Germline CDR1 and CDR2: SNHLY and FYNNEI. CDR3 sequence (DNA): TGTGCCAGCAGTGAAACACAGGGAGGCGCCGGGGAGCTGTTTTTT. Translation gives CASSETQGGAGELFF.

This sequence joins TRBV9 and TRBJ2-1, with unresolved D. The CDR3 spans 13 residues. The germline V and J ends were trimmed by 0 bases and 2 bases, with 3 bases remaining between them. Germline CDR1 and CDR2: SGDLS and YYNGEE. The CDR3 DNA sequence: TGTGCCAGCAGCGTAGCTCCCTACAATGAGCAGTTCTTC. Translating it yields CASSVAPYNEQFF.

CDR3 in amino acids: CASSRAAGAGETQYF. The CDR3 nucleotides are TGTGCCAGCAGCCGCGCCGCGGGAGCGGGGGAGACCCAGTACTTC. The J gene is TRBJ2-5, the V gene TRBV11-2, with TRBD2 matching 7 bases. After removal of 5 bases from V and 5 bases from J, the junction contained 11 bases not matched to a gene. Looked up from germline, CDR1 is SGHAT and CDR2 is FQNNGV. The CDR3 covers 15 residues.

The chain combines TRBV5-6 with TRBJ2-3; TRBD1 matches at 8 bases. With 4 bases clipped from V and 3 bases from J, the junction kept 7 bases outside the gene matches. CDR1 SGHDT and CDR2 YYEEEE come from the germline V gene. This CDR3 is 15 amino acids long. CDR3 sequence (DNA): TGTGCCAGCAGCAGGACAGGGTTGGGGACAGATACGCAGTATTTT. Translation gives CASSRTGLGTDTQYF. Based on the CDR3 plus reference TRBV5-6 and TRBJ2-3, the full variable domain is DAGVTQSPTHLIKTRGQQVTLRCSPKSGHDTVSWYQQALGQGPQFIFQYYEEEERQRGNFPDRFSGHQFPNYSSELNVNALLLGDSALYLCASSRTGLGTDTQYFGPGTRLTVL.

CDR3 in DNA: TGTGCCAGTAGTCCGAGCGGGAGACTCTACAATGAGCAGTTCTTC. Protein sequence: CASSPSGRLYNEQFF. V usage is TRBV19 and J usage is TRBJ2-1; 8 positions match TRBD2. This CDR3 has 15 residues. Germline V gene data show CDR1 as LNHDA and CDR2 as SQIVND (reference sequence). V lost 5 bases, J lost 3 bases, and 6 bases stayed unmatched.

V usage is TRBV30 and J usage is TRBJ1-5, with a weak D call TRBD1 (5 bases). Per the germline V gene, CDR1 is GTSNPN and CDR2 is SVGIG (reference sequence). The CDR3 length is 12 residues. Trimming stripped 4 bases from V and 1 base from J, with 5 bases between. CDR3 coding DNA: TGTGCCTGGACAGGGAGCAATCAGCCCCAGCATTTT. Its protein is CAWTGSNQPQHF.